This TCR beta chain appears in the sequencing data of a study of response to subunit inactivated influenza vaccine. Study conclusions and caveats: Authors suggested each seasonal influenza vaccination recruits few new T cells.

V lost 5 bases, J lost 0 bases, and 11 bases lay in between. This CDR3 has 14 residues. TCRdb analysed the RT-PCR reads with MiXCR anew, one entry per CDR3 protein. Found here are over 400,000 distinct CDR3 sequences, 9.5% to 12% of them singletons; the top ten hold approximately 12%. Ten or more counts support this clonotype. Its specificity is not known. This clonotype originated in a man in his fifties or sixties who received an inactivated influenza vaccine. The rearrangement joins TRBV12-3 or TRBV12-4 to TRBJ2-7; perhaps TRBD1 as D (5 bases). Sequencing was performed on PBMCs from blood, taken roughly 48 days after vaccination. The chain's CDR3 is CASSPDSTSYEQYF. CDR3 in DNA: TGTGCCAGCAGTCCCGACAGTACCTCCTACGAGCAGTACTTC.